This T cell receptor (beta chain) was identified during a study of a mutant IDH1 vaccine in newly diagnosed glioma. Study at large: The vaccination schedule gave patients eight doses in weeks 1, 3, 5, 7, 11, 15, 19 and 23. With temozolomide cycles, or 4-6 weeks after radiotherapy alone, vaccination was started. Whole-study results and caveats: Pseudoprogression apparently lacked any relation to changes in top peripheral T cell clonotypes.

In the case of this clone: Its antigen remains unknown.

Sequencing was performed with immunoSEQ multiplex PCR; in TCRdb, only in-frame clones are kept and a portion is missing. This sample has about 64,000 clones, with 65% to 85% found just once. Time point of the sample: week 11, during vaccination. A single vaccine dose contained 300 ug of mutant IDH1 20-mer peptide, and topical imiquimod was used with it. Every donor had a new WHO grade 3 or 4 astrocytoma that was IDH1-mutant, with loss of nuclear ATRX. The TCR was taken from a woman aged 45 to 65 with glioma. This sample comprised PBMCs, obtained from a glioma patient whose treatment included an IDH1 peptide vaccine.

In DNA, the CDR3 is TGTGCCAGCAGCTTGGCTCAGGGTGGGTACGAGCAGTACTTC. Its protein is CASSLAQGGYEQYF. The V and J genes are TRBV5-5 and TRBJ2-7; possible D gene TRBD1, 5 bases. The CDR3 length is 14 residues. Trimming shortened V by 0 bases and J by 4 bases, and 11 bases separated the two germline ends. CDR1 is SGHKS and CDR2 is YYEKEE in the germline V gene (reference sequence).